This TCR beta chain was profiled in a study of blood T cells in healthy people across ages. The germline V gene encodes CDR1 DFQATT and CDR2 SNEGSKA (reference sequence). The V gene lost 5 bases and the J gene lost 2 bases, with 15 bases spanning the gap. The CDR3 totals 14 residues. Using a J-beta primer mix together with a sample-barcoded 5' primer, a second PCR was run for about 6 to 12 cycles. TCRdb fed the 5' RACE reads into MiXCR, producing one record per CDR3 protein. The table records 910,000 or so distinct CDR3 sequences, roughly half of them present only once. This clonotype was observed a handful of times.

The origin of this receptor is a woman aged 60-75 years in good health. This chain connects TRBV20-1 to TRBJ2-5; no definite D call. Sequencing was carried out using blood. The CDR3 sequence: CSAARTRRQETQYF. The CDR3 DNA sequence: TGCAGTGCTGCCCGGACCAGAAGACAAGAGACCCAGTACTTC.